There are a few counts of the clone carrying this T cell receptor (beta chain). Trimming removed 4 bases at V and 5 bases at J, with 17 bases between. The germline gives CDR1 MGHRA, CDR2 YSYEKL. CDR3 length: 15 amino acids. The data stem from a study of technical replicates of blood from several donors. Produced via immunoSEQ multiplex PCR; TCRdb's table is partial and in-frame only. The table records under 85,000 clones, roughly 92% of them present only once. What was sequenced was T cells isolated from PBMCs. V is TRBV4-1 and J is TRBJ1-1, with D possibly matching TRBD1 (6 bases). This sequence was found in a human donor in good health. The CDR3 is CASSLSRQGSTEAFF. CDR3 bases: TGCGCCAGCAGCCTCAGTAGGCAGGGGAGTACTGAAGCTTTCTTT.